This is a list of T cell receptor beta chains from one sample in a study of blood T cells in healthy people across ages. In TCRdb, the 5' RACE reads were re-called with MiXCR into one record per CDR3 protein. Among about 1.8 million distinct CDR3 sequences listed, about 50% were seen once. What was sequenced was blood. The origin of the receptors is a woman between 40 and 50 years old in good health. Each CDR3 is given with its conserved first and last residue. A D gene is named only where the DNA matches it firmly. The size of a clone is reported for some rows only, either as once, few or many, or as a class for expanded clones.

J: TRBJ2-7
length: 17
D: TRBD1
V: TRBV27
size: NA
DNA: TGTGCCAGCAGTCCCTATTTAACAGGGGTCATTTCCTACGAGCAGTACTTC
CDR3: CASSPYLTGVISYEQYF

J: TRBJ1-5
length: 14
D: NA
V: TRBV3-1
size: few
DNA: TGTGCCAGCAGCCGGGATCTAGGCAATCAGCCCCAGCATTTT
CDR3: CASSRDLGNQPQHF

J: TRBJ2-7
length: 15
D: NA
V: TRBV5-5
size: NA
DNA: TGTGCCAGCAGCCACCCCGGGATCCACTCCTACGAGCAGTACTTC
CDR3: CASSHPGIHSYEQYF

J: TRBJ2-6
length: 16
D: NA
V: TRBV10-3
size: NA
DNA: TGTGCCATCAGTGAGTCGACAGTCTCTGGGGCCAACGTCCTGACTTTC
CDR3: CAISESTVSGANVLTF

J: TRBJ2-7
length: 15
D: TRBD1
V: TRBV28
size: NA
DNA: TGTGCCAGCAGTCCCCCGACAGGGATGTCCTACGAGCAGTACTTC
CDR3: CASSPPTGMSYEQYF

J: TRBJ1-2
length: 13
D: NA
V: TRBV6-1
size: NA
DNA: TGTGCCAGCAGTGAACCGGCTACGGGGGGCTACACCTTC
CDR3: CASSEPATGGYTF

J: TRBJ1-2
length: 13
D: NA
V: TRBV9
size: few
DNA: TGTGCCAGCAGCCCGCCGACGGGGCTAGGCTACACCTTC
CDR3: CASSPPTGLGYTF

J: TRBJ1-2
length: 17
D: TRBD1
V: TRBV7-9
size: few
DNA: TGTGCCAGCAGCTATGACAGGGTGACCACAATTAACTATGGCTACACCTTC
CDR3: CASSYDRVTTINYGYTF

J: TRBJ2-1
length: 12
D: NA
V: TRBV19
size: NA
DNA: TGTGCCAGTAGTATTTCGATGGGAGAGCAGTTCTTC
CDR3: CASSISMGEQFF

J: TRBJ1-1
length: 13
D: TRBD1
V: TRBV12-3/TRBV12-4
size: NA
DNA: TGTGCCAGCACAGGGGGCAGAGAGGCTGAAGCTTTCTTT
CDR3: CASTGGREAEAFF

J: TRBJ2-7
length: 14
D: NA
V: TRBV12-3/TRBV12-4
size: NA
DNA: TGTGCCAGCAGTTTCGGGGAAATGGCCTACGAGCAGTACTTC
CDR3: CASSFGEMAYEQYF

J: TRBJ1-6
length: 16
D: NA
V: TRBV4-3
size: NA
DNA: TGCGCCAGCAGCCAAGATACGGGGATTCGGAATTCACCCCTCCACTTT
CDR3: CASSQDTGIRNSPLHF

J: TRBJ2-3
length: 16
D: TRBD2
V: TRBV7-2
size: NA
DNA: TGTGCCAGCAGCTTAGTCTCGCGGGGGGGCCTGGATACGCAGTATTTT
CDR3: CASSLVSRGGLDTQYF

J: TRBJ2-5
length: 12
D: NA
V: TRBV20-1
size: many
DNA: TGCAGTGCTAGGGGCCCAGGAGAGACCCAGTACTTC
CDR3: CSARGPGETQYF

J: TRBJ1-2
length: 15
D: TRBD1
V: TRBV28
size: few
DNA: TGTGCCAGCAAAGGGACAGGGGGCGCGTACTATGGCTACACCTTC
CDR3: CASKGTGGAYYGYTF

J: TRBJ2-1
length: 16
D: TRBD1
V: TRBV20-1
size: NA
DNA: TGCAGTGCTAGGGGGGGGGACAGGGGAGCCTACAATGAGCAGTTCTTC
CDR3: CSARGGDRGAYNEQFF

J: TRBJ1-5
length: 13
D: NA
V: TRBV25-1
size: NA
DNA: TGTGCCAGCAGTGGTGGGGGGCTCCAGCCCCAGCATTTT
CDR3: CASSGGGLQPQHF

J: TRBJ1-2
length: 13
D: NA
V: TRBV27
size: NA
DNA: TGTGCCAGCAGCCCTACGGGGCGCAGTGGCTACACCTTC
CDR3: CASSPTGRSGYTF

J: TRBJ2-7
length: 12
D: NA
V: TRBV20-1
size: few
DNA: TGCAGTGCTAGCGAGGGCGGCTACGAGCAGTACTTC
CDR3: CSASEGGYEQYF